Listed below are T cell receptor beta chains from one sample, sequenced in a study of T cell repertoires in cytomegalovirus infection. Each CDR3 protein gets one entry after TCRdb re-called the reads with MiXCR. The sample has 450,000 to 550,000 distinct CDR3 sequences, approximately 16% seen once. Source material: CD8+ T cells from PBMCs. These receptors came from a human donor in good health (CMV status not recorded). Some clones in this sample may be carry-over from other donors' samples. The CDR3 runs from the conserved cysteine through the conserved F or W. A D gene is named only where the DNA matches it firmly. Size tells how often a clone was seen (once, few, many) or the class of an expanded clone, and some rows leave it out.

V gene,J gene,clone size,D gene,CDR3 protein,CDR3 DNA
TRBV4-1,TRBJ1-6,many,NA,CASSRWDGARDNSPLHF,TGCGCCAGCAGCCGTTGGGACGGAGCTCGCGATAATTCACCCCTCCACTTT
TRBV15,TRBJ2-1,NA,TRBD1,CATRQTPGQGYNEQFF,TGTGCCACCAGGCAAACCCCGGGACAGGGCTACAATGAGCAGTTCTTC
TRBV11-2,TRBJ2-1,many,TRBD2,CASSLEVAGAYNEQFF,TGTGCCAGCAGCTTAGAGGTAGCGGGGGCCTACAATGAGCAGTTCTTC
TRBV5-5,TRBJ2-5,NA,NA,CASSWFGTQQETQYF,TGTGCCAGCAGCTGGTTTGGCACTCAACAAGAGACCCAGTACTTC
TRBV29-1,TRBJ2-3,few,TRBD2,CSVEREFTDTQYF,TGCAGCGTTGAGCGGGAGTTTACAGATACGCAGTATTTT
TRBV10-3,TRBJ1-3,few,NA,CALQHLDAGNTIYF,TGTGCCCTCCAACACCTTGACGCTGGAAACACCATATATTTT
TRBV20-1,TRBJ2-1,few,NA,CSARDLMGISYNEQFF,TGCAGTGCTAGAGATCTTATGGGAATCTCCTACAATGAGCAGTTCTTC
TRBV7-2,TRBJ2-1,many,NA,CASSSDTYNEQFF,TGTGCCAGCAGCAGCGACACTTACAATGAGCAGTTCTTC
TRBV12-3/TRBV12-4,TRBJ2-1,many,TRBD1,CASSYPWDRADNEQFF,TGTGCCAGCAGTTACCCATGGGACAGGGCTGACAATGAGCAGTTCTTC
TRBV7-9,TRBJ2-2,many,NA,CASSLPPGHRNTGELFF,TGTGCCAGCAGCTTACCCCCGGGACACAGGAACACCGGGGAGCTGTTTTTT
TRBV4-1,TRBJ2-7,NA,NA,CASSQAAARSYEQYF,TGCGCCAGCAGCCAAGCGGCGGCACGGAGCTACGAGCAGTACTTC
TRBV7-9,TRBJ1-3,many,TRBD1,CASSGRQGRTGNTIYF,TGTGCCAGCAGCGGCCGACAGGGTAGGACTGGAAACACCATATATTTT
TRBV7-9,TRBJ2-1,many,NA,CASSRPLDNEQFF,TGTGCCAGCAGCCGCCCCCTCGACAATGAGCAGTTCTTC
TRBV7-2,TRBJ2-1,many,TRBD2,CASSLLLTSGDGDEQFF,TGTGCCAGCAGCTTGCTCCTGACTAGCGGGGATGGGGATGAGCAGTTCTTC
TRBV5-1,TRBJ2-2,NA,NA,CASSLQYGFNTGELFF,TGCGCCAGCAGCTTGCAGTACGGGTTCAACACCGGGGAGCTGTTTTTT
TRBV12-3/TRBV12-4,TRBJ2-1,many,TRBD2,CASSLGPTSGRHEQFF,TGTGCCAGCAGTTTAGGCCCGACTAGCGGGAGACATGAGCAGTTCTTC
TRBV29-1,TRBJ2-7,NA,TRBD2,CSVEEWSTSGGTYEQYF,TGCAGCGTTGAAGAATGGTCAACTAGCGGGGGGACCTACGAGCAGTACTTC
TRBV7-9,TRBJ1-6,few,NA,CASRKGTGNSPLHF,TGTGCCAGCAGGAAGGGGACGGGGAATTCACCCCTCCACTTT
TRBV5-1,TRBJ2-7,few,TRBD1,CASSLRDRGRGQYF,TGCGCCAGCAGCTTGCGAGACAGGGGGCGCGGGCAGTACTTC
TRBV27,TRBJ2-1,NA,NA,CASSPALVSSYNEQFF,TGTGCCAGCAGTCCCGCACTAGTAAGCTCCTACAATGAGCAGTTCTTC
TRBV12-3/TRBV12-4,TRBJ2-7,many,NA,CASSLQGIRDEQYF,TGTGCCAGCAGTTTACAAGGGATCCGCGACGAGCAGTACTTC
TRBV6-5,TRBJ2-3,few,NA,CASSPRVRERTDTQYF,TGTGCCAGCAGCCCCAGGGTGAGGGAAAGAACAGATACGCAGTATTTT
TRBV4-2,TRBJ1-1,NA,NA,CASSPVAGLSTTEAFF,TGTGCCAGCAGCCCAGTCGCAGGGCTAAGTACCACTGAAGCTTTCTTT
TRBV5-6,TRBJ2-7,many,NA,CASSFLTDSNEQYF,TGTGCCAGCAGCTTCCTTACAGATTCCAACGAGCAGTACTTC
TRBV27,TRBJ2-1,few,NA,CASSPEVAESSYNEQFF,TGTGCCAGCAGCCCCGAGGTAGCGGAAAGCTCCTACAATGAGCAGTTCTTC
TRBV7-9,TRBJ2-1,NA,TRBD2,CASSSTSGSSRNEQFF,TGTGCCAGCAGCTCGACTAGCGGGAGTTCCCGAAATGAGCAGTTCTTC
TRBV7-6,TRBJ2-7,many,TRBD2,CASSYLRGAYEQYF,TGTGCCAGCAGCTACCTCCGGGGGGCCTACGAGCAGTACTTC
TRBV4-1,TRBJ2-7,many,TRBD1,CASSQDPPGTGYSYEQYF,TGCGCCAGCAGCCAAGACCCTCCCGGGACAGGGTATTCCTACGAGCAGTACTTC
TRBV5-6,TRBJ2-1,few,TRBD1,CASSTWTGENSYNEQFF,TGTGCCAGCAGCACCTGGACAGGGGAGAACTCCTACAATGAGCAGTTCTTC
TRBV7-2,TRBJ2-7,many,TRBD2,CASSLDGGRRYEQYF,TGTGCCAGCAGCTTAGACGGCGGGAGGAGGTACGAGCAGTACTTC
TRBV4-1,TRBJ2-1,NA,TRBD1,CASSQGQGNEQFF,TGCGCCAGCAGCCAGGGACAGGGGAATGAGCAGTTCTTC
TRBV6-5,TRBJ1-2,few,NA,CASSHPEGGYGYTF,TGTGCCAGCAGTCACCCCGAGGGGGGCTATGGCTACACCTTC
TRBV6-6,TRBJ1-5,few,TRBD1,CASSYPSPGQRNQPQHF,TGTGCCAGCAGTTATCCATCCCCGGGACAGAGGAATCAGCCCCAGCATTTT
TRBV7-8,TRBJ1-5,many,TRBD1,CASSLGDRGSSQPQHF,TGTGCCAGCAGCTTAGGGGACAGGGGGTCCTCTCAGCCCCAGCATTTT
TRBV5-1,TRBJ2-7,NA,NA,CASSPGPGGYVQYF,TGCGCCAGCAGCCCAGGACCTGGGGGCTACGTGCAGTACTTC
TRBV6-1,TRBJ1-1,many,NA,CASSERGLGQGYTEAFF,TGTGCCAGCAGTGAAAGAGGATTAGGGCAGGGGTACACTGAAGCTTTCTTT
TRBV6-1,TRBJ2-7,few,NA,CASSYGAGEQYF,TGTGCCAGCAGTTACGGGGCAGGGGAGCAGTACTTC
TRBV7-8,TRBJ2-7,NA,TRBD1,CASTSGRTGPRYEQYF,TGTGCCAGCACCTCGGGTAGGACAGGTCCCCGCTACGAGCAGTACTTC
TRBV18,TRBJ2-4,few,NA,CASSPEPVVLAKNIQYF,TGTGCCAGCTCACCCGAACCGGTGGTACTAGCCAAAAACATTCAGTACTTC
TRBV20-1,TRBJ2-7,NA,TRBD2,CSAREREGHEQYF,TGCAGTGCTAGGGAGCGGGAAGGCCACGAGCAGTACTTC
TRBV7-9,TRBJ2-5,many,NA,CASSLKGQETQYF,TGTGCCAGCAGCTTAAAGGGTCAAGAGACCCAGTACTTC
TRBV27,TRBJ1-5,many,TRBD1,CASSPTTGGSNQPQHF,TGTGCCAGCAGCCCTACGACAGGGGGTAGCAATCAGCCCCAGCATTTT
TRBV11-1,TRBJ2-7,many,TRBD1,CASSQGQPRTYEQYF,TGTGCCAGCAGCCAGGGACAGCCTCGCACCTACGAGCAGTACTTC
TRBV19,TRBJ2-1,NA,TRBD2,CASSYSEVAGGNEQFF,TGTGCCAGTAGTTATTCCGAGGTAGCGGGAGGTAATGAGCAGTTCTTC
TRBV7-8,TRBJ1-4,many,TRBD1,CASSTGVEEKLFF,TGTGCCAGCAGTACAGGGGTGGAGGAAAAACTGTTTTTT
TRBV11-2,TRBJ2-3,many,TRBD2,CASSLVPLAGSSTDTQYF,TGTGCCAGCAGCTTAGTGCCCCTAGCGGGCAGTAGCACAGATACGCAGTATTTT
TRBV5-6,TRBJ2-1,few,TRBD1,CASRIRPGTDEQFF,TGTGCCAGCAGAATACGGCCAGGGACAGATGAGCAGTTCTTC
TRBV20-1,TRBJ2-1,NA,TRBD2,CSARDPEREGYNEQFF,TGCAGTGCTAGAGATCCTGAACGGGAGGGGTACAATGAGCAGTTCTTC
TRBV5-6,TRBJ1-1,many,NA,CASSSKVGKGNTEAFF,TGTGCCAGCAGCTCCAAGGTTGGTAAAGGGAACACTGAAGCTTTCTTT
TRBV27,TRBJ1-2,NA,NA,CASNSIGRAQTF,TGTGCCAGCAACTCCATCGGCCGGGCCCAAACCTTC
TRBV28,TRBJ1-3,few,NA,CASSSLTPDSGNTIYF,TGTGCCAGCAGTTCCTTGACACCAGACTCTGGAAACACCATATATTTT